This T cell receptor beta chain derives from a study of blood T cell repertoires in COVID-19. Study in general: T cells, B-cell-depleted T cells, or PBMCs supplied cDNA or gDNA.

Original data processing: Reference gene primer amplification gave estimated nucleated cell counts. TCRdb's copy holds only in-frame clones and misses some; the assay was immunoSEQ multiplex PCR. The V and J calls and clone size come from that table; D and trimming were worked out from the DNA. The sample includes roughly 100,000 clones, about 82% seen only once; the top ten take 20% to 30%. V lost 4 bases, J lost 5 bases, and 8 bases lay in between. CDR3 size: 12 residues. Germline CDR1 is MNHEY and CDR2 is SVGEGT. The V and J genes are TRBV6-2 or TRBV6-3 and TRBJ1-1; D gene unclear. The sequence derives from a human donor in a cohort sampled during active COVID-19. Sample: peripheral blood. CDR3 nucleotides: TGTGCCAGCAGTTTGACGAGGACTGAAGCTTTCTTT. Protein sequence: CASSLTRTEAFF.